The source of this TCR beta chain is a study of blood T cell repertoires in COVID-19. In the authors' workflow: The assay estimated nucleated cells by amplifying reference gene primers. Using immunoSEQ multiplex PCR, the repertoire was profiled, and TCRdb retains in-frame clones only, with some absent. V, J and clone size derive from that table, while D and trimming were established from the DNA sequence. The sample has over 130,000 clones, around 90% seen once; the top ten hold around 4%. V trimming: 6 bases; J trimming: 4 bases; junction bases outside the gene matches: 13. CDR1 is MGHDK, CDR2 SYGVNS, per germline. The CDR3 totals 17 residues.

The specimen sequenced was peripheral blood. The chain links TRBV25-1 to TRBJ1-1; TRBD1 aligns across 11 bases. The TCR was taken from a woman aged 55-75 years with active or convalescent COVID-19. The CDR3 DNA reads TGTGCCAGCAGGAATGCTCGGGACAGGGGGAGCCCCACTGAAGCTTTCTTT. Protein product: CASRNARDRGSPTEAFF.